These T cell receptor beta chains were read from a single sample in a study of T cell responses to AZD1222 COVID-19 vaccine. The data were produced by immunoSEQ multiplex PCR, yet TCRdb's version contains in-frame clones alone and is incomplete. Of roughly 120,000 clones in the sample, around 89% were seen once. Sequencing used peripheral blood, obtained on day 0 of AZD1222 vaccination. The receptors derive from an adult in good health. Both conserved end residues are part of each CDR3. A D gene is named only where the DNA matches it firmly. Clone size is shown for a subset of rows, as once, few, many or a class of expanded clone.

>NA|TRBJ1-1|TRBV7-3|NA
TGTGCCAGCAGCCCAGGGGACCCGGGGGAAGCTTTCTTT
CASSPGDPGEAFF
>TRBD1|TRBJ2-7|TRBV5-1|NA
TGCGCCAGCAGCTTGGAGGCAGGGGGCCCCGGAGAGCAGTACTTC
CASSLEAGGPGEQYF
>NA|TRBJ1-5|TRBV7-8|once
TGTGCCAGCAGCTTAGGACGACCGAGAGTCAATCAGCCCCAGCATTTT
CASSLGRPRVNQPQHF
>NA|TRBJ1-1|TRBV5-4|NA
TGTGCCAGCAGCTTCGAAAGCTTGAACACTGAAGCTTTCTTT
CASSFESLNTEAFF
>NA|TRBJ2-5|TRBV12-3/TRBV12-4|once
TGTGCCAGCAGTCCGACTGGCCAAGAGACCCAGTACTTC
CASSPTGQETQYF
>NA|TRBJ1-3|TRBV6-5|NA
TGTGCCAGCAGTTACTCCTGGACAGCCGGAAACACCATATATTTT
CASSYSWTAGNTIYF
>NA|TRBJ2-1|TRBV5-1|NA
TGCGCCAGCAGCGATCCCGGGACCCCAGATGAGCAGTTCTTC
CASSDPGTPDEQFF
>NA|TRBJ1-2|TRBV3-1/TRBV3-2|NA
TGTGCCAGCAGCCAAGACAGGGCGGACTATGGCTACACCTTC
CASSQDRADYGYTF
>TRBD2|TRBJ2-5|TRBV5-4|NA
TGTGCCAGCAGCCCCAGAGTGCGCGGGCGGGGGCAAGAGACCCAGTACTTC
CASSPRVRGRGQETQYF
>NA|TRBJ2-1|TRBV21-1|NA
TGTGCCAGCCTCGACCTTAGCTCCTACAATGAGCAGTTCTTC
CASLDLSSYNEQFF
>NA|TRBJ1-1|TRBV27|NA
TGTGCCAGCAGTTTGGGAGGGGATGGGACTGAAGCTTTCTTT
CASSLGGDGTEAFF
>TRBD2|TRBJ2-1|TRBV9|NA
TGTGCCAGCAGCACAAACCCTAGCGGGGGGGCCCATGAGCAGTTCTTC
CASSTNPSGGAHEQFF
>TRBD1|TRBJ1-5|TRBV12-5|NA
TGTGCTAGTGGTCCACAGGGGACATCCAATCAGCCCCAGCATTTT
CASGPQGTSNQPQHF
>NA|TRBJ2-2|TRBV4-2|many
TGTGCCAGCAGCCAGAGTGAGGGGTTTGGAACCGGGGAGCTGTTTTTT
CASSQSEGFGTGELFF
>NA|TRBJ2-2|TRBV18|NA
TGTGCCAGCTCACCCAGGCCTAGGCTCACCGGGGAGCTGTTTTTT
CASSPRPRLTGELFF
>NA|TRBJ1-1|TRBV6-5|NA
TGTGCCAGCAGTTACTCCATGGCCACTGAAGCTTTCTTT
CASSYSMATEAFF
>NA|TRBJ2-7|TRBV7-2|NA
TGTGCCAGCAGCTTAGTATCAGGGACCTACGAGCAGTACTTC
CASSLVSGTYEQYF
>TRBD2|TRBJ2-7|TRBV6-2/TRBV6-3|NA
TGTGCCAGCAGTTCCACCGGGACTAGCTCCTACGAGCAGTACTTC
CASSSTGTSSYEQYF
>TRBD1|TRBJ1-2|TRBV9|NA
TGTGCCAGCAGCGCAGCAGGGGGCTCTCAGTATGGCTACACCTTC
CASSAAGGSQYGYTF
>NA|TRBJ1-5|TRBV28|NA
TGTGCCAGCACCGGCGCGGGGGGATATAGCAATCAGCCCCAGCATTTT
CASTGAGGYSNQPQHF
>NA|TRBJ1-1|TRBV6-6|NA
TGTGCCAGCAGTTACCCTGGGCCCCCGAACGCTGAAGCTTTCTTT
CASSYPGPPNAEAFF
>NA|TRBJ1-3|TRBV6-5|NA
TGTGCCAGCAGTTACTCGAGAAGGGTGGCTGGAAACACCATATATTTT
CASSYSRRVAGNTIYF
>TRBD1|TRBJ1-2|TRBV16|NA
TGTGCCAGCAGCCAATCGGACAGGGGAGGAGGCTACACCTTC
CASSQSDRGGGYTF